What follows describes a single T cell receptor (beta chain). What it binds is not known. This sample was taken from a study of cytomegalovirus exposure and HLA in healthy donors. Study-level findings and limits: In vitro work confirmed that a few CMV-associated chains recognize CMV antigens. Investigators reported around 150 TCR beta chains as tied to cytomegalovirus.

Deletions cut 3 bases from V and 5 bases from J, with 14 bases between. This CDR3 region has 14 residues. Germline CDR1 and CDR2: MNHEY and SVGAGI. Using immunoSEQ multiplex PCR, the repertoire was profiled, and TCRdb retains in-frame clones only, with some absent. The table records 100,000 to 120,000 clones, roughly 88% of them present only once. V gene TRBV6-5 combines with J gene TRBJ2-7, with TRBD2 as a possible D gene (5 bases). The receptor was derived from a woman younger than 45 in good health and CMV-seropositive. Sequenced material: PBMCs. In nucleotides, the CDR3 is TGTGCCAGCAGTTATAGGCTAGCAGGCAACGAGCAGTACTTC. It codes for CASSYRLAGNEQYF.